The rows below give T cell receptor beta chains drawn from one sample of a study of cytomegalovirus exposure and HLA in healthy donors. Sequencing used immunoSEQ multiplex PCR; TCRdb keeps in-frame clones, though not all of them. The profile covers 150,000 to 200,000 clones, with over 70% appearing a single time and roughly 1.4% taken by the ten largest. Input material: PBMCs. The source of these receptors is a man in his forties or fifties in good health and CMV-seropositive. CDR3s include the opening cysteine and the closing phenylalanine or tryptophan. D genes are given only for firm matches. Clone size is stated in some rows and not others, as once, few, many or a class when expanded.

J,size,D,V,DNA,CDR3
TRBJ2-5,once,TRBD1,TRBV11-2,TGTGCCAGCAGCTCTAAGCGTGGACAGGGGGCTGGAGAGACCCAGTACTTC,CASSSKRGQGAGETQYF
TRBJ2-7,once,TRBD2,TRBV30,TGTGCCTGGAGCGAGGGACTAGCGGGAGGAAGTGAGCAGTACTTC,CAWSEGLAGGSEQYF
TRBJ2-2,.,TRBD2,TRBV5-4,TGTGCCAGCAGCCGGACTAGCGGGGCGAACACCGGGGAGCTGTTTTTT,CASSRTSGANTGELFF
TRBJ2-6,.,.,TRBV18,TGTGCCAGCTCCCTCCCGAGCTCTGGGGCCAACGTCCTGACTTTC,CASSLPSSGANVLTF
TRBJ1-5,once,.,TRBV9,TGTGCCAGCAGCTCCGACTACAATCAGCCCCAGCATTTT,CASSSDYNQPQHF
TRBJ2-7,.,.,TRBV19,TGTGCCAGTAGTATACAGGGGAGCGACGAGCAGTACTTC,CASSIQGSDEQYF
TRBJ1-5,few,.,TRBV5-5,TGTGCCAGCAGCACCCGGACTGGTAGCAATCAGCCCCAGCATTTT,CASSTRTGSNQPQHF
TRBJ1-5,few,.,TRBV28,TGTGCCAGCAGGGTCGGGTCGGAGCCCCAGCATTTT,CASRVGSEPQHF
TRBJ1-2,.,.,TRBV28,TGTGCCAGCAGTACAGGAACTAACTATGGCTACACCTTC,CASSTGTNYGYTF
TRBJ1-5,.,TRBD1,TRBV7-8,TGTGCCAGCAGCCCCGGGACAGGGCGTGAGCAGCCCCAGCATTTT,CASSPGTGREQPQHF
TRBJ2-3,once,TRBD2,TRBV2,TGTGCCAGCAGTGGAACTAGCGGGGGGGGCACAGATACGCAGTATTTT,CASSGTSGGGTDTQYF
TRBJ2-1,.,TRBD2,TRBV6-5,TGTGCCAGCAGTTACTCCCCTACGGGACTAGAAAATGAGCAGTTCTTC,CASSYSPTGLENEQFF
TRBJ2-7,.,TRBD2,TRBV28,TGTGCCAGCAGTTCCGCGGCTAGCGGGACGTACGAGCAGTACTTC,CASSSAASGTYEQYF
TRBJ2-1,.,.,TRBV11-1,TGTGCCAGCAGGCGGAGGGCCCTCGATAATGAGCAGTTCTTC,CASRRRALDNEQFF
TRBJ1-4,.,.,TRBV28,TGTGCCAGCGGGTTGGAGGGAAAACTGTTTTTT,CASGLEGKLFF
TRBJ2-3,.,TRBD2,TRBV5-1,TGCGCCAGCAGCTTGGGGGATAGCGGGGGGGCCGTAGATACGCAGTATTTT,CASSLGDSGGAVDTQYF
TRBJ2-7,.,TRBD1,TRBV4-1,TGCGCCAGCAGCCAGGGGCCGGGACAGGGGACCTACGAGCAGTACTTC,CASSQGPGQGTYEQYF
TRBJ1-1,.,.,TRBV20-1,TGCAGTGCGCCTCGGACAGTCGAAGCTTTCTTT,CSAPRTVEAFF